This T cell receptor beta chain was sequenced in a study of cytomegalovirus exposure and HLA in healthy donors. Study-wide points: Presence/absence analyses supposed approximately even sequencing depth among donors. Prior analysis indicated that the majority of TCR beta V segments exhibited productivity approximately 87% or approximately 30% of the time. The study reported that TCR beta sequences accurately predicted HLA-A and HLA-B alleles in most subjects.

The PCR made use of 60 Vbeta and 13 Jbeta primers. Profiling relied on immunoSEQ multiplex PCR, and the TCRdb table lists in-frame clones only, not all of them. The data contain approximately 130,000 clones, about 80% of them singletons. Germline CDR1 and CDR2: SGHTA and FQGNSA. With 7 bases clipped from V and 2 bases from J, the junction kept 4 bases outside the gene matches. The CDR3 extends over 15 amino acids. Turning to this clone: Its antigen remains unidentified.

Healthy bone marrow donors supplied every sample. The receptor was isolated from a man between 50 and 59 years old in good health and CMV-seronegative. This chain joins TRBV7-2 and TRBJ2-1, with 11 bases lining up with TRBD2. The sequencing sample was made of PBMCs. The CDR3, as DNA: TGTGCCAGCACCTCGGGACTAGCGGCCTACAATGAGCAGTTCTTC. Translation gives CASTSGLAAYNEQFF.